The rows below give T cell receptor beta chains drawn from one sample of a study of T-cell memory formation after mild COVID-19. TCRdb called the 5' RACE reads again in MiXCR, with one record for every CDR3 protein. The table lists roughly 130,000 distinct CDR3 sequences, approximately 15% of them singletons. The sequenced sample was PBMCs or a T cell subset sorted from them (not recorded which). These TCRs come from an adult woman who had mild COVID-19 (a few samples of this study predate the infection). Cell type and time point are not known. Each CDR3 is given with its conserved first and last residue.

J gene,V gene,CDR3 protein
TRBJ2-1,TRBV6-6,CASSLSRESSYNEQFF
TRBJ2-1,TRBV12-3/TRBV12-4,CASRQGSDEQFF
TRBJ2-3,TRBV7-3,CASSKSRGGNTDTQYF
TRBJ1-5,TRBV20-1,CSARDSQSPEPQHF
TRBJ1-1,TRBV27,CASSFTGGRTEAFF
TRBJ2-2,TRBV5-4,CASSSQGTGELFF
TRBJ2-7,TRBV11-2,CASSPKVRDSSYEQYF
TRBJ1-1,TRBV4-1,CASTSGQNTEAFF
TRBJ1-2,TRBV12-3/TRBV12-4,CASSFAGTSRGGYTF
TRBJ1-2,TRBV6-5,CASSPQAGDRVYGYTF
TRBJ2-2,TRBV27,CAVRDRGYTGELFF
TRBJ2-7,TRBV4-3,CASSQLLGGYEQYF